This TCR beta chain was obtained from a study of cytomegalovirus exposure and HLA in healthy donors. The PCR had 60 Vbeta and 13 Jbeta primers. Per the original methods: A follow-up analysis tallied 73 million or so unique TCR beta chains, 9 million to 11 million shared. Here immunoSEQ multiplex PCR was the method, and the copy in TCRdb shows in-frame clones only, minus some. V, J and clone size are taken as reported in that table, and D and trimming were inferred from the DNA itself. Of 98,000 or so clones in the sample, roughly three quarters are singletons; the top ten hold about 8.3%. About this clone itself: Its specificity is unknown.

Findings and limits, study-wide: Later findings reportedly placed an Asian-associated ancestry cluster below the approximately 630-donor mean for N-insertions. TCR beta V segments were, for the most part, productive about 87% or about 30% of the time in an earlier analysis.

This CDR3 region has 15 residues. V was clipped by 4 bases and J by 4 bases; unmatched bases: 9. Germline lookup yields CDR1 MDHEN and CDR2 SYDVKM. The sequence was collected from a female donor in good health and CMV-seronegative. Sequenced material: PBMCs. V and J are TRBV28 and TRBJ1-1, with TRBD1 identical over 7 bases. In nucleotides, the CDR3 is TGTGCCAGCAGTTCGCCAGGGGGTAGAAGCACTGAAGCTTTCTTT. Its translation: CASSSPGGRSTEAFF.